These 30 T cell receptor beta chains were all obtained from the same sample, sequenced in a study of early T cells in non-severe SARS-CoV-2 infection. TCRdb recomputed calls from the 5' RACE reads with MiXCR, one row per CDR3 protein. The sample lists fewer than 85,000 distinct CDR3 sequences, approximately 13% occurring once. Sequenced input: whole blood. These receptors all stem from an adult who was a healthcare worker with PCR-confirmed SARS-CoV-2 infection or an uninfected control (not recorded which).

The CDR3 reads CASSLVPESSYNEQFF. CDR3 in DNA: TGTGCCAGCAGCTTAGTGCCGGAAAGCTCCTACAATGAGCAGTTCTTC. The rearrangement joins TRBV7-2 to TRBJ2-1; D is uncertain. V shed 1 base and J shed 0 bases, with 10 bases lying between them. This CDR3 comprises 16 residues. Germline V CDR1 and CDR2: SGHTA, FQGNSA.

In this sample, this clonotype turned up a few times. The rearrangement links TRBV20-1 to TRBJ1-1, with TRBD1 as a possible D gene (5 bases). The germline CDR1 and CDR2 sequences are DFQATT and SNEGSKA (reference sequence). The CDR3 is made up of 12 amino acids. Trimming removed 4 bases at V and 4 bases at J, with 10 bases between. In DNA form, the CDR3 reads TGCAGTGCTACTGAGAGGGGCACTGAAGCTTTCTTT. Translated, it gives CSATERGTEAFF.

This chain links TRBV11-2 with TRBJ2-2; D gene unclear. CDR1 and CDR2 from the germline V gene are SGHAT and FQNNGV. The CDR3 sequence is 15 residues long. The V end lost 1 base, the J end lost 6 bases, and 12 bases lay between the germline ends. In DNA form, the CDR3 reads TGTGCCAGCAGCTTAGCTACAGCCATACCCGGGGAGCTGTTTTTT. As protein: CASSLATAIPGELFF.

The J gene is TRBJ1-1, the V gene TRBV24-1; D is unresolved. The V gene's germline CDR1 is KGHDR and CDR2 SFDVKD. The CDR3 totals 14 residues. Trimming shortened V by 5 bases and J by 1 base, and 10 bases separated the two germline ends. As DNA, the CDR3 is TGTGCCACCAGTGGAGGGCGGGAGAACACTGAAGCTTTCTTT. It codes for CATSGGRENTEAFF.

The chain combines TRBV11-2 with TRBJ2-7, with no clear D. Trimming pared 5 bases from V and 6 bases from J, leaving 14 bases between. Germline loops: CDR1 SGHAT, CDR2 FQNNGV. The CDR3 length is 13 residues. CDR3: CASSPDTGLEQYF. DNA for the CDR3: TGTGCCAGCAGCCCCGATACCGGGCTCGAGCAGTACTTC. Full variable domain (rest looked up from reference TRBV11-2 and TRBJ2-7): EAGVAQSPRYKIIEKRQSVAFWCNPISGHATLYWYQQILGQGPKLLIQFQNNGVVDDSQLPKDRFSAERLKGVDSTLKIQPAKLEDSAVYLCASSPDTGLEQYFGPGTRLTVT.

In its sample, this clonotype was seen a few times. The V call is TRBV2, the J call TRBJ2-2, with 7 positions matching TRBD2. This CDR3 region has 14 residues. The V gene's germline CDR1 is SNHLY and CDR2 FYNNEI. The junction had 3 bases not matched to a gene; V was cut back by 2 bases and J by 6 bases. The chain's CDR3 is CASSELLAAGELFF. The CDR3 nucleotides are TGTGCCAGCAGTGAATTGCTAGCGGCCGGGGAGCTGTTTTTT.

This clonotype was picked up a small number of times. J is TRBJ1-1 and V is TRBV5-1; 12 bases align to TRBD1. The ends lost 4 bases at V and 3 bases at J; junction bases unmatched: 19. The germline V gene has CDR1 SGHRS and CDR2 YFSETQ. The CDR3 spans 20 residues. CDR3 amino acids: CASSRGTGGALSISDTEAFF. CDR3 sequence (DNA): TGCGCCAGCAGCCGAGGGACAGGGGGCGCGTTAAGTATATCGGACACTGAAGCTTTCTTT.

There are many counts of this clonotype. The genes are TRBV5-6 and TRBJ1-2; the match to TRBD1 covers 8 bases. The germline V gene has CDR1 SGHDT and CDR2 YYEEEE. After removal of 4 bases from V and 2 bases from J, the junction contained 7 bases not matched to a gene. The length of the CDR3 is 15 residues. The CDR3 loop reads CASSVQGGRNYGYTF. The CDR3 coding sequence is TGTGCCAGCAGCGTACAGGGGGGCCGAAACTATGGCTACACCTTC. The full variable domain, with the rest looked up from reference TRBV5-6 and TRBJ1-2, is DAGVTQSPTHLIKTRGQQVTLRCSPKSGHDTVSWYQQALGQGPQFIFQYYEEEERQRGNFPDRFSGHQFPNYSSELNVNALLLGDSALYLCASSVQGGRNYGYTFGSGTRLTVV.

This clonotype has more than one count but fewer than ten. V usage is TRBV28 and J usage is TRBJ1-1; 7 nucleotides align to TRBD1. Germline values: CDR1 MDHEN, CDR2 SYDVKM. The CDR3 contains 13 residues. V lost 10 bases to trimming and J lost 0 bases; unmatched junction nucleotides: 5. CDR3 sequence reads: CATSDRLNTEAFF. In DNA form, the CDR3 reads TGTGCCACCTCGGACAGGCTGAACACTGAAGCTTTCTTT.

This rearrangement joins TRBV4-1 to TRBJ2-7, with 7 positions matching TRBD1. J gave up 6 bases and V 8 bases, and 13 bases lay outside the gene matches. Germline V gives CDR1 MGHRA, CDR2 YSYEKL. The length of the CDR3 is 14 residues. DNA for the CDR3: TGCGCCAGCCGCAGGACGCGAGGGGGCGCCGAGCAGTACTTC. It yields the protein CASRRTRGGAEQYF.

The chain couples TRBV29-1 to TRBJ2-1; 7 positions agree with TRBD1. Germline V gene lookup returns CDR1 SQVTM and CDR2 ANQGSEA. The junction had 13 bases not matched to a gene; V was cut back by 4 bases and J by 7 bases. This CDR3 is 15 amino acids long. CDR3 loop: CSVALRQGVGNEQFF. The CDR3 DNA sequence: TGCAGCGTTGCCCTCCGACAGGGAGTGGGGAATGAGCAGTTCTTC.

V gene TRBV4-1 combines with J gene TRBJ1-1; possibly TRBD1 for D (5 bases). The germline gives CDR1 MGHRA, CDR2 YSYEKL. Deletions cut 1 base from V and 4 bases from J, with 10 bases between. This CDR3 is 14 amino acids long. The DNA for the CDR3 is TGCGCCAGCAGCCAAGGACAGTTCGTCACTGAAGCTTTCTTT. It is translated as CASSQGQFVTEAFF.

The rearrangement uses TRBV28 and TRBJ2-4; D unclear. V gave up 7 bases and J gave up 3 bases, with 4 bases separating them. The CDR3 spans 11 residues. CDR1 MDHEN and CDR2 SYDVKM come from the germline V gene. In DNA form, the CDR3 reads TGTGCCAGCAATAGCAAAAACATTCAGTACTTC. It yields the protein CASNSKNIQYF.

This sequence joins TRBV19 and TRBJ1-5; D is unresolved. Germline CDR1 reads LNHDA; CDR2 reads SQIVND (reference sequence). V lost 4 bases, J lost 0 bases, and 10 bases lay in between. The CDR3 is made up of 15 amino acids. The CDR3 DNA sequence: TGTGCCAGTAGTACCGGACGGGATAGCAATCAGCCCCAGCATTTT. This gives the protein CASSTGRDSNQPQHF.

This clonotype appeared a few times. This chain uses TRBV27 with TRBJ2-6; D may be TRBD1 (5 bases). The V gene's germline CDR1 is MNHEY and CDR2 SMNVEV (reference sequence). V was clipped by 4 bases and J by 2 bases, with 12 bases between them. The CDR3 spans 16 residues. The CDR3 nucleotides are TGTGCCAGCAGTTCGACAGCGCTAGCTGGGGCCAACGTCCTGACTTTC. Translated, it gives CASSSTALAGANVLTF.

The CDR3 protein is CASSFDGQAHGYTF. DNA for the CDR3: TGCGCCAGCAGCTTTGACGGACAGGCTCATGGCTACACCTTC. V is TRBV5-1 and J is TRBJ1-2, with TRBD1 matching 7 bases. CDR1 is SGHRS and CDR2 is YFSETQ in the germline V gene. The CDR3 is made up of 14 amino acids. Trimming cost V 2 bases and J 6 bases; bases outside gene matches: 7.

In its sample, this clonotype was seen many times. The V and J genes are TRBV3-1 and TRBJ1-2; no definite D call. Trimming removed 0 bases from V and 8 bases from J, with 13 bases in between. The V gene's germline CDR1 is LGHDT and CDR2 YNNKEL (reference sequence). The CDR3 consists of 14 residues. This CDR3 is CASSQDIGDPGYTF. CDR3 in DNA: TGTGCCAGCAGCCAAGATATCGGAGATCCGGGCTACACCTTC.

This clonotype has ten or more counts. The gene calls are TRBV18 and TRBJ1-1, with D unclear. Germline loops: CDR1 KGHSH, CDR2 LQKENI. V lost 0 bases and J 0 bases, leaving 8 bases between the germline ends. The CDR3 spans 15 residues. The CDR3 loop reads CASSPPTKMNTEAFF. The CDR3 DNA is TGTGCCAGCTCACCACCGACAAAGATGAACACTGAAGCTTTCTTT. Using reference TRBV18 and TRBJ1-1 for the parts outside the CDR3, the full variable domain is NAGVMQNPRHLVRRRGQEARLRCSPMKGHSHVYWYRQLPEEGLKFMVYLQKENIIDESGMPKERFSAEFPKEGPSILRIQQVVRGDSAAYFCASSPPTKMNTEAFFGQGTRLTVV.

The chain couples TRBV5-4 to TRBJ1-3; D is ambiguous. Germline CDR1 SGHNT, CDR2 YYREEE (reference sequence). The CDR3 is made up of 16 amino acids. The V and J ends lost 3 bases and 0 bases respectively, with 13 bases between them. The CDR3 DNA sequence: TGTGCCAGCAGCTCGACGGACGGAAGCTCTGGAAACACCATATATTTT. It specifies CASSSTDGSSGNTIYF. The full variable domain, in which reference TRBV5-4 and TRBJ1-3 provide the parts outside the CDR3, is ETGVTQSPTHLIKTRGQQVTLRCSSQSGHNTVSWYQQALGQGPQFIFQYYREEENGRGNFPPRFSGLQFPNYSSELNVNALELDDSALYLCASSSTDGSSGNTIYFGEGSWLTVV.

This clonotype has a count of ten or more. The chain joins TRBV29-1 to TRBJ2-7, with TRBD1 matching over 7 bases. CDR3 length: 15 residues. The V gene's germline CDR1 is SQVTM and CDR2 ANQGSEA. V was clipped by 2 bases and J by 4 bases; unmatched bases: 11. The CDR3 spells CSVESVETGRYEQYF. The CDR3 DNA is TGCAGCGTTGAATCGGTGGAGACAGGGCGTTACGAGCAGTACTTC.

This clonotype was counted only a few times. V is TRBV29-1 and J is TRBJ2-7; D gene unclear. The CDR3 contains 11 residues. The V and J ends lost 5 bases and 4 bases respectively, with 9 bases between them. The germline V gene has CDR1 SQVTM and CDR2 ANQGSEA. CDR3 DNA: TGCAGCGTTTTAAGCCTTTACGAGCAGTACTTC. Its translation: CSVLSLYEQYF.

The gene calls are TRBV6-5 and TRBJ2-5; D possibly matches TRBD1 or TRBD2 (5 bases each). The germline V gene has CDR1 MNHEY and CDR2 SVGAGI. The CDR3 extends over 15 amino acids. V was trimmed by 3 bases and J by 2 bases, leaving 13 bases between them. The CDR3 reads CASSYGGIGQETQYF. The CDR3 DNA is TGTGCCAGCAGTTATGGGGGTATTGGGCAAGAGACCCAGTACTTC.

V is TRBV9 and J is TRBJ2-5; perhaps TRBD1 as D (6 bases). This CDR3 region has 13 residues. CDR1 is SGDLS, CDR2 YYNGEE, per germline. Trimming pared 3 bases from V and 5 bases from J, leaving 11 bases between. The CDR3: CASSGQARETQYF. CDR3 in DNA: TGTGCCAGCAGCGGACAGGCGCGGGAGACCCAGTACTTC.

This clonotype was detected many times. The genes are TRBV4-2 and TRBJ2-6; possibly TRBD2 for D (6 bases). V shed 4 bases and J shed 0 bases, with 10 bases lying between them. This CDR3 contains 16 residues. CDR1 is LGHNA and CDR2 is YNFKEQ in the germline V gene. The CDR3 bases are TGTGCCAGCAGCCGGGGACTGAGCTCTGGGGCCAACGTCCTGACTTTC. Translating gives CASSRGLSSGANVLTF.

This clonotype showed up just a few times. The rearrangement links TRBV20-1 to TRBJ1-6; unclear D gene. Trimming removed 0 bases from V and 4 bases from J, with 13 bases in between. The length of the CDR3 is 16 residues. Germline-derived CDR1 and CDR2 are DFQATT and SNEGSKA (reference sequence). CDR3 sequence: CSAREGGNIYNSPLHF. CDR3 in DNA: TGCAGTGCTAGAGAAGGAGGGAATATTTATAATTCACCCCTCCACTTT.

J is TRBJ1-1 and V is TRBV3-1; D unclear. CDR1 and CDR2 (germline): LGHDT, YNNKEL (reference sequence). The CDR3 length is 12 residues. Trimming cost V 2 bases and J 4 bases, with 5 bases left between them. The CDR3 bases are TGTGCCAGCAGCCAAACATTCACTGAAGCTTTCTTT. It is translated as CASSQTFTEAFF.

This clonotype has at least ten counts. The chain links TRBV6-1 to TRBJ2-2; possibly TRBD1 or TRBD2 for D (5 bases each). V was shortened by 3 bases and J by 6 bases, with 11 bases between the two germline ends. The CDR3 length is 14 residues. CDR1 and CDR2 from the germline V gene are MNHNS and SASEGT. The CDR3 region has the DNA TGTGCCAGCAGTGATCGGGGCGTCGCCGGGGAGCTGTTTTTT. This encodes CASSDRGVAGELFF.

This clonotype was counted at least ten times. The genes are TRBV24-1 and TRBJ1-2; TRBD1 might be the D (5 bases). The germline V gene encodes CDR1 KGHDR and CDR2 SFDVKD. The CDR3 loop spans 16 amino acids. Trimming stripped 1 base from V and 6 bases from J, with 17 bases between. The CDR3 is CATSDLGDPRRDGYTF. Here the CDR3 DNA reads TGTGCCACCAGTGATTTAGGGGACCCGCGCAGAGATGGCTACACCTTC.

The chain uses TRBV5-1 and TRBJ1-1; D gene ambiguous. V was cut by 0 bases and J by 3 bases, with 3 bases left in between. The CDR3 consists of 12 residues. In germline, CDR1 is SGHRS, CDR2 YFSETQ. CDR3 amino acids: CASSLDYTEAFF. CDR3 bases: TGCGCCAGCAGCTTGGACTACACTGAAGCTTTCTTT.

The rearrangement links TRBV3-1 to TRBJ2-1; D may be TRBD2 (6 bases). V shed 1 base and J shed 6 bases, with 19 bases lying between them. This CDR3 contains 17 residues. Germline CDR1 is LGHDT and CDR2 is YNNKEL (reference sequence). The chain's CDR3 is CASSQGHPATAGNEQFF. As DNA, the CDR3 is TGTGCCAGCAGCCAAGGCCACCCAGCTACAGCGGGCAATGAGCAGTTCTTC.